This T cell receptor beta chain is drawn from a study of blood T cell repertoires in COVID-19. Study-wide background: PBMCs, B-cell-depleted T cells, or T cells were the source of the cDNA or gDNA that made up the material.

Participants' reported clinical history set cohort assignment. Donors in Cohort 3 counted as recovered after two negative PCRs, clearance, or symptom resolution. TCRdb's table, derived via immunoSEQ multiplex PCR, lists solely in-frame clones and lacks some. Of some 490,000 clones in the sample, 75% to 90% are singletons; the top ten hold under 9.5%. V lost 1 base to trimming and J lost 5 bases, with 7 bases between them. The CDR3 has 14 residues. Per germline, CDR1 SGDLS and CDR2 YYNGEE. The sample comprised PBMCs or T cells enriched from blood (not recorded which). The receptor was derived from a woman aged 60-75 years who had recovered from COVID-19. This chain joins TRBV9 and TRBJ1-6, with D possibly being TRBD1 (6 bases). The CDR3 sequence is CASSVRQDNSPLHF. CDR3 in DNA: TGTGCCAGCAGCGTACGACAGGATAATTCACCCCTCCACTTT.